The clone carrying this T cell receptor beta chain was detected a few times. As yet, its antigen is unknown. The data originate from a study of T-cell memory formation after mild COVID-19. The study's findings and limits: Prior to infection, memory already included some responding clones, suggesting cross-reactive memory joined.

The CDR3 is made up of 14 amino acids. The ends were cut back, 4 bases at V and 9 bases at J, with 16 bases in the middle. CDR1 LGHNA and CDR2 YNFKEQ come from the germline V gene. Via MiXCR, TCRdb re-called the 5' RACE reads, giving one row per CDR3 protein. The data hold about 360,000 distinct CDR3 sequences, with approximately 14% observed a single time. The sample consisted of PBMCs or a T cell subset sorted from them (not recorded which). The V and J genes are TRBV4-2 and TRBJ2-1; D gene unclear. The TCR originated in a man younger than 35 who had mild COVID-19 (a few samples of this study predate the infection). Cell type and time point are not known. The CDR3: CASSPPYDPGEQFF. The CDR3 DNA follows: TGTGCCAGCAGCCCCCCCTATGATCCTGGTGAGCAGTTCTTC.